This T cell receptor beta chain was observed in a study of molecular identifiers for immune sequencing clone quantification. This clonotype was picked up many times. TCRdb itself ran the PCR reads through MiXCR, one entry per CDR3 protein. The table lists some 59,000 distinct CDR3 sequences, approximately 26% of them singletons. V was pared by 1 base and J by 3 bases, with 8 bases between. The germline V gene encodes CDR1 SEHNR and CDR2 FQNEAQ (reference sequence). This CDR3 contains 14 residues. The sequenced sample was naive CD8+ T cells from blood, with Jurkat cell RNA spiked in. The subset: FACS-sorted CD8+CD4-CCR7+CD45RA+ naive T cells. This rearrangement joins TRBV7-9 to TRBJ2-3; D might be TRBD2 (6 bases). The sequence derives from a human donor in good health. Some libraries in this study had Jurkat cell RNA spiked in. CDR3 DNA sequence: TGTGCCAGCAGCTTAGTACTAGCAACAGATACGCAGTATTTT. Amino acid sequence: CASSLVLATDTQYF. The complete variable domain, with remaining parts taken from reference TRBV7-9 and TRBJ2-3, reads DTGVSQNPRHKITKRGQNVTFRCDPISEHNRLYWYRQTLGQGPEFLTYFQNEAQLEKSRLLSDRFSAERPKGSFSTLEIQRTEQGDSAMYLCASSLVLATDTQYFGPGTRLTVL.